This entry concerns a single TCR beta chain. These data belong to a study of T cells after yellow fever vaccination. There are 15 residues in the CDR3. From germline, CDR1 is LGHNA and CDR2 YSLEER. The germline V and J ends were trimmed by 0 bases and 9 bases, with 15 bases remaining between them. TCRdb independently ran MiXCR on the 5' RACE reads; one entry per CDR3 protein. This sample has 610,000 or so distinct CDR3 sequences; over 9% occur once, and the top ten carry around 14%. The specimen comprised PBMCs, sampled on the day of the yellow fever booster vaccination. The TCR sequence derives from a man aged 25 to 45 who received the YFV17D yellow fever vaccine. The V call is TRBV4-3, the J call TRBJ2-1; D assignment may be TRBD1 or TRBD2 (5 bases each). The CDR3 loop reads CASSQDGPGQGEQFF. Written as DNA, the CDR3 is TGCGCCAGCAGCCAAGATGGTCCGGGGCAGGGTGAGCAGTTCTTC.